This entry lists 24 T cell receptor beta chains sequenced from one sample in a study of T cells in Graves' hyperthyroidism and ophthalmopathy. TCR beta CDR3 region amplification was performed from RNA transcripts. Initially, a first-round RT-PCR of the TCR CDR3 employed the HTBI primer set. TCRdb itself ran the multiplex PCR reads through MiXCR, one entry per CDR3 protein. The sample has hundreds of thousands of distinct CDR3 sequences, under 15% seen once. Material: blood. These receptor sequences come from a woman aged 40 to 50 with Graves' ophthalmopathy.

This clonotype was recorded at least ten times. This chain connects TRBV20-1 to TRBJ2-7, with D tentatively TRBD1 (5 bases). The CDR3 covers 12 residues. CDR1 is DFQATT and CDR2 is SNEGSKA in the germline V gene (reference sequence). Trimming stripped 6 bases from V and 5 bases from J, with 14 bases between. The CDR3 DNA reads TGCAGTGCCCAACCAGGGTTCAACGAGCAGTACTTC. It codes for CSAQPGFNEQYF.

V gene TRBV6-1 combines with J gene TRBJ2-7; 9 bases are a match to TRBD2. The CDR3 totals 15 residues. Germline V gene data show CDR1 as MNHNS and CDR2 as SASEGT. Trimming took 5 bases from V and 9 from J; bases not matched to a gene: 14. The CDR3 here is CASSRHGLALGGQYF. In nucleotides, the CDR3 is TGTGCCAGCAGTCGGCACGGACTAGCGCTGGGCGGGCAGTACTTC.

This clonotype showed up many times. The gene calls are TRBV11-1 and TRBJ2-6; D gene unclear. This CDR3 comprises 17 residues. CDR1 is SGHAT, CDR2 FQDESV, per germline (reference sequence). V dropped 3 bases and J dropped 0 bases, with 12 bases sitting between them. The CDR3 loop is CASSFGVRHSGANVLTF. CDR3 DNA sequence: TGTGCCAGCAGCTTCGGTGTGCGCCACTCTGGGGCCAACGTCCTGACTTTC.

At least ten counts were recorded for this clonotype. The chain joins TRBV12-3 or TRBV12-4 to TRBJ2-2; 7 bases are shared with TRBD2. The CDR3 has 14 residues. V lost 7 bases to trimming and J lost 4 bases; unmatched junction nucleotides: 6. As DNA, the CDR3 is TGTGCCAGCACTTCCCGCGGGGGCACCGGGGAGCTGTTTTTT. It translates to CASTSRGGTGELFF.

This clonotype was observed many times. The chain is built from TRBV7-9 and TRBJ1-1, with D hard to call. Germline V gives CDR1 SEHNR, CDR2 FQNEAQ (reference sequence). Trimming removed 5 bases at V and 0 bases at J, with 13 bases between. This CDR3 region has 15 residues. Written as DNA, the CDR3 is TGTGCCAGCAGCCCAATACAAGGAATGAACACTGAAGCTTTCTTT. Translating gives CASSPIQGMNTEAFF.

Ten or more counts support this clonotype. J is TRBJ1-3 and V is TRBV14, with D unresolved. V was pared by 0 bases and J by 3 bases, with 12 bases between. Germline CDR1 SGHDN, CDR2 FVKESK. The CDR3 length is 16 residues. The CDR3 nucleotides are TGTGCCAGCAGCCAAGACGCGGTGGTCCTTGGAAACACCATATATTTT. It translates to CASSQDAVVLGNTIYF. Full variable domain (outside the CDR3, taken from reference TRBV14 and TRBJ1-3): EAGVTQFPSHSVIEKGQTVTLRCDPISGHDNLYWYRRVMGKEIKFLLHFVKESKQDESGMPNNRFLAERTGGTYSTLKVQPAELEDSGVYFCASSQDAVVLGNTIYFGEGSWLTVV.

This clonotype was detected ten times or more. The chain carries TRBV28 and TRBJ2-7; 7 bases match TRBD1. Germline CDR1 is MDHEN and CDR2 is SYDVKM. The CDR3 loop spans 16 amino acids. The J segment lost 3 bases and the V segment lost 4 bases, leaving 12 bases of the junction unmatched. The CDR3 DNA follows: TGTGCCAGCAGTTCTACTACAGGGGCTCATGGCTACGAGCAGTACTTC. Its translation: CASSSTTGAHGYEQYF.

As regards this clonotype: A much larger clone sits a single nucleotide away, making a read error possible. The conserved closing phenylalanine or tryptophan is absent in this CDR3, likely reflecting a read error. This chain connects TRBV6-5 to TRBJ2-7; the D gene is possibly TRBD2 (7 bases). With 2 bases removed from V and 3 bases from J, the gap between germline ends came to 14 bases. This CDR3 is built from 15 residues. Looked up from germline, CDR1 is MNHEY and CDR2 is SVGAGI. DNA for the CDR3: TGTGCCAGCAGTTACCTAGCGGACAGAATCTACGAGCAGTACTAC. Encoded protein: CASSYLADRIYEQYY.

This clonotype showed up many times. The chain carries TRBV6-5 and TRBJ1-2; D is uncertain. This CDR3 contains 13 residues. Germline CDR1 is MNHEY and CDR2 is SVGAGI. V was pared by 2 bases and J by 5 bases, with 9 bases between. CDR3 residues: CASSYKEKYGYTF. The CDR3 bases are TGTGCCAGCAGTTACAAGGAGAAGTATGGCTACACCTTC.

This clonotype was seen at least ten times. V gene TRBV6-5 combines with J gene TRBJ2-7; D call uncertain. CDR3 size: 14 residues. The V gene lost 0 bases and the J gene lost 1 base, with 7 bases spanning the gap. Germline V gene lookup returns CDR1 MNHEY and CDR2 SVGAGI. The CDR3 is CASSYSYYSYEQYF. The CDR3 region has the DNA TGTGCCAGCAGTTACTCGTACTATTCCTACGAGCAGTACTTC.

The rearrangement uses TRBV14 and TRBJ2-7; the match to TRBD1 covers 7 bases. This CDR3 comprises 19 residues. Losses at the gene ends were 3 bases for V and 3 bases for J; bases not matched to a gene: 20. Germline loops: CDR1 SGHDN, CDR2 FVKESK. The CDR3 protein is CASSHSPGQSPGNGYEQYF. CDR3 bases: TGTGCCAGCAGCCATAGTCCGGGACAGAGTCCAGGAAACGGCTACGAGCAGTACTTC.

The chain recombines TRBV27 with TRBJ2-5, with D possibly TRBD2 on 5 matching bases. The CDR3 totals 14 residues. The germline gives CDR1 MNHEY, CDR2 SMNVEV (reference sequence). Trimming removed 6 bases from V and 7 bases from J, with 18 bases in between. CDR3 nucleotide sequence: TGTGCCAGCAGCTGGACTCCTGACGGGCGGACCCAGTACTTC. Its protein product is CASSWTPDGRTQYF.

At least ten counts were recorded for this clonotype. V is TRBV10-3 and J is TRBJ2-7; D not resolved. Between the trimmed V and J ends, which lost 0 bases and 5 bases, there was a span of 5 bases. Germline V gives CDR1 ENHRY, CDR2 SYGVKD. The CDR3 runs 12 residues. In nucleotides, the CDR3 is TGTGCCATCAGTGAGTCGGGCAACGAGCAGTACTTC. Its protein is CAISESGNEQYF.

This clonotype was recorded at least ten times. V gene TRBV28 combines with J gene TRBJ1-2; D call uncertain. This CDR3 comprises 15 residues. With 3 bases removed from V and 3 bases from J, the gap between germline ends came to 14 bases. Germline V lookup: CDR1 MDHEN, CDR2 SYDVKM. The CDR3 here is CASSLSGGSYYGYTF. The CDR3 DNA reads TGTGCCAGCAGTTTGTCTGGAGGCAGTTACTATGGCTACACCTTC.

In its sample, this clonotype was seen a few times. The chain joins TRBV20-1 to TRBJ1-6; 8 bases agree with TRBD1. The V segment lost 6 bases and the J segment 0 bases; nucleotides outside the gene matches: 1. The germline CDR1 and CDR2 sequences are DFQATT and SNEGSKA (reference sequence). This CDR3 has 14 amino acids. CDR3 sequence: CSARGPSYNSPLHF. DNA of the CDR3: TGCAGTGCCAGGGGGCCCTCCTATAATTCACCCCTCCACTTT.

On this clonotype itself: Since no conserved phenylalanine or tryptophan closes the CDR3, a read error is the likely cause. The rearrangement joins TRBV20-1 to TRBJ2-7; TRBD1 is a possible D gene (5 bases). The length of the CDR3 is 15 residues. V lost 1 base, J lost 7 bases, and 20 bases lay in between. CDR1 DFQATT and CDR2 SNEGSKA come from the germline V gene (reference sequence). The CDR3 DNA is TGCAGTGCTAGAGGTCAGGGTGAATCCTACAATGAGCAGTACTCC. It specifies CSARGQGESYNEQYS.

This clonotype was detected many times. J is TRBJ2-7 and V is TRBV28, with 11 bases lining up with TRBD2. Germline-derived CDR1 and CDR2 are MDHEN and SYDVKM. The CDR3 totals 14 residues. After removal of 8 bases from V and 2 bases from J, the junction contained 5 bases not matched to a gene. In DNA, the CDR3 is TGTGCCAGCCGGGGACTAGCGGACGCCTACGAGCAGTACTTC. Translated: CASRGLADAYEQYF.

The chain combines TRBV6-1 with TRBJ1-5; weak D call: TRBD1 (6 bases). The CDR3 has 15 amino acids. Trimming shortened V by 6 bases and J by 5 bases, and 17 bases separated the two germline ends. Germline CDR1 and CDR2: MNHNS and SASEGT. The CDR3 coding sequence is TGTGCCAGCAGATCACAGGGAGGGGTACATCAGCCCCAGCATTTT. Translating it yields CASRSQGGVHQPQHF.

In its sample, this clonotype was seen many times. The chain employs TRBV20-1 and TRBJ2-7; 7 nucleotides line up with TRBD2. V was pared by 3 bases and J by 0 bases, with 5 bases of the junction left unmatched. The CDR3 is 14 amino acids. The germline CDR1 and CDR2 sequences are DFQATT and SNEGSKA (reference sequence). The CDR3, as DNA: TGCAGTGCTAGTGCTAGCGGCCTCTCCTACGAGCAGTACTTC. Amino acids: CSASASGLSYEQYF.

This clonotype was counted a few times. The chain recombines TRBV5-6 with TRBJ1-1; 10 bases are shared with TRBD1. Germline assignment: CDR1 SGHDT and CDR2 YYEEEE. The CDR3 extends over 15 amino acids. J was trimmed by 7 bases and V by 2 bases; bases with no gene match: 8. CDR3 nucleotides: TGTGCCAGCAGCTTTTTTGAGGGGACAGGGGTTGAAGCTTTCTTT. Translation: CASSFFEGTGVEAFF. Full variable domain (outside the CDR3, taken from reference TRBV5-6 and TRBJ1-1): DAGVTQSPTHLIKTRGQQVTLRCSPKSGHDTVSWYQQALGQGPQFIFQYYEEEERQRGNFPDRFSGHQFPNYSSELNVNALLLGDSALYLCASSFFEGTGVEAFFGQGTRLTVV.

This clonotype showed up many times. The chain combines TRBV6-1 with TRBJ2-7; 10 positions agree with TRBD1. J lost 5 bases, V lost 2 bases, and 6 bases had no gene match. The CDR3 sequence is 15 residues long. CDR1 is MNHNS, CDR2 SASEGT, per germline. In DNA, the CDR3 is TGTGCCAGCAGTGAAATGGGGGACAGGGGCGACGAGCAGTACTTC. Residues: CASSEMGDRGDEQYF.

This clonotype was counted ten times or more. V and J are TRBV28 and TRBJ2-5; TRBD2 matches at 11 bases. Germline V gives CDR1 MDHEN, CDR2 SYDVKM. The CDR3 length is 15 residues. Unmatched junction bases numbered 4, after V lost 3 bases and J lost 4 bases. The DNA of the CDR3 is TGTGCCAGCAGTTTGCCAGGACTAGCGGGAGAGACCCAGTACTTC. It is translated as CASSLPGLAGETQYF.

This clonotype was detected ten times or more. The chain carries TRBV6-1 and TRBJ1-3; D not certain. Trimming removed 1 base from V and 0 bases from J, with 7 bases in between. This CDR3 spans 15 amino acids. CDR1 is MNHNS, CDR2 SASEGT, per germline. In DNA form, the CDR3 reads TGTGCCAGCAGTGAAGTTATGAGCTCTGGAAACACCATATATTTT. Translating gives CASSEVMSSGNTIYF.

In its sample, this clonotype was seen once. The rearrangement uses TRBV28 and TRBJ2-7; maybe TRBD2 (6 bases). CDR3 length: 14 residues. Germline CDR1 reads MDHEN; CDR2 reads SYDVKM. Trimming cost V 6 bases and J 3 bases, with 15 bases left between them. Here the CDR3 reads CASRYGTGGYEQYF. Written as DNA, the CDR3 is TGTGCCAGCAGGTATGGGACTGGGGGCTACGAGCAGTACTTC.